The 30 T cell receptor beta chains below come from one sample, sequenced in a study of PD-1 blockade in classical Hodgkin lymphoma. Sequenced by immunoSEQ multiplex PCR; TCRdb stores in-frame clones only, minus some. The data show about 24,000 clones, around 83% seen once. Every patient relapsed after autologous stem cell transplantation, and brentuximab vedotin exposure varied. Out of thawed PBMCs, magnetic negative selection purified CD4+ T cells. The sequences come from CD4+ T cells from blood, collected at baseline. The receptors derive from a human donor with classical Hodgkin lymphoma.

This clone was counted a single time. V usage is TRBV12-5 and J usage is TRBJ1-4; D not certain. This CDR3 is built from 13 residues. The V end was cut by 0 bases, the J end by 4 bases, with 3 bases between. Germline V lookup: CDR1 LGHNT, CDR2 FRNRAP. CDR3 in amino acids: CASGLVGNEKLFF. The CDR3 coding sequence is TGTGCTAGTGGTTTGGTAGGTAATGAAAAACTGTTTTTT. Filled out from reference TRBV12-5 and TRBJ1-4, the complete variable domain reads DARVTQTPRHKVTEMGQEVTMRCQPILGHNTVFWYRQTMMQGLELLAYFRNRAPLDDSGMPKDRFSAEMPDATLATLKIQPSEPRDSAVYFCASGLVGNEKLFFGSGTQLSVL.

The chain joins TRBV28 to TRBJ2-2; D remains ambiguous. Germline loops: CDR1 MDHEN, CDR2 SYDVKM. The CDR3 contains 12 residues. V lost 6 bases and J lost 6, with 8 bases in between. CDR3 in DNA: TGTGCCAGCAGCCTCGTCGCCGGGGAGCTGTTTTTT. Its protein product is CASSLVAGELFF.

The chain has TRBV21-1 and TRBJ1-4. TRBV21-1 is noted as a pseudogene. This CDR3 region has 15 residues. The CDR3 protein is CASSKGGLKGEKLFF. As DNA, the CDR3 is TGTGCCAGCAGCAAGGGGGGACTAAAAGGTGAAAAACTGTTTTTT.

This sequence joins TRBV7-2 and TRBJ1-5; the D gene is possibly TRBD1 (5 bases). The CDR3 length is 16 residues. CDR1 and CDR2 from the germline V gene are SGHTA and FQGNSA. V was shortened by 4 bases and J by 5 bases, with 18 bases between the two germline ends. DNA of the CDR3: TGTGCCAGCAGCTCAAGGGTGGGGGGAAGCGATCAGCCCCAGCATTTT. Translation gives CASSSRVGGSDQPQHF.

The genes are TRBV7-7 and TRBJ2-7; 11 nucleotides line up with TRBD2. CDR1 is SSHAT and CDR2 is FNYEAQ in the germline V gene (reference sequence). The V gene end was trimmed by 5 bases and the J gene end by 1 base; junction bases not matched to a gene: 4. CDR3 size: 15 residues. As DNA, the CDR3 is TGTGCCAGCAGCCCATGGACTAGCGGGTCCTACGAGCAGTACTTC. It translates to CASSPWTSGSYEQYF.

This chain links TRBV25-1 with TRBJ1-3; D perhaps matches TRBD1 (6 bases). V lost 6 bases and J 0 bases, leaving 12 bases between the germline ends. Looked up from germline, CDR1 is MGHDK and CDR2 is SYGVNS. This CDR3 comprises 15 residues. This CDR3 is CASSRQESSGNTIYF. CDR3 nucleotide sequence: TGTGCCAGCAGCCGACAGGAAAGCTCTGGAAACACCATATATTTT.

The chain combines TRBV11-3 with TRBJ2-1; 7 bases agree with TRBD1. V was pared by 0 bases and J by 4 bases, with 3 bases of the junction left unmatched. Germline loops: CDR1 SGHNT, CDR2 YENEEA. This CDR3 contains 15 residues. The CDR3 loop is CASSLEGTVYNEQFF. The CDR3 DNA reads TGTGCCAGCAGCTTAGAAGGGACAGTATACAATGAGCAGTTCTTC.

The chain joins TRBV7-9 to TRBJ1-3; perhaps TRBD1 as D (6 bases). The CDR3 consists of 14 residues. With 5 bases removed from V and 2 bases from J, the gap between germline ends came to 10 bases. Germline loops: CDR1 SEHNR, CDR2 FQNEAQ (reference sequence). In nucleotides, the CDR3 is TGTGCCAGCAGCCTACGACAGGCTGGAAACACCATATATTTT. This codes for CASSLRQAGNTIYF.

The rearrangement uses TRBV7-3 and TRBJ2-1; D gene unclear. CDR1 is SGHTA, CDR2 FQGTGA, per germline. The CDR3 totals 15 residues. The V end lost 6 bases, the J end lost 0 bases, and 12 bases lay between the germline ends. Here the CDR3 DNA reads TGTGCCAGCAGTTCGGACCCGAGCTCCTACAATGAGCAGTTCTTC. Translation gives CASSSDPSSYNEQFF.

The V gene is TRBV11-1, the J gene TRBJ1-2; no firm D call. There are 13 residues in the CDR3. Germline V CDR1 and CDR2: SGHAT, FQDESV (reference sequence). V was shortened by 3 bases and J by 4 bases, with 9 bases between the two germline ends. CDR3 nucleotides: TGTGCCAGCAGCTTCGGACGCCTCTATGGCTACACCTTC. Protein sequence: CASSFGRLYGYTF.

The V gene is TRBV7-2, the J gene TRBJ1-1, with TRBD1 matching 7 bases. Germline V gene lookup returns CDR1 SGHTA and CDR2 FQGNSA. The ends lost 2 bases at V and 1 base at J; junction bases unmatched: 7. The CDR3 contains 16 residues. CDR3: CASSLSSGTANTEAFF. CDR3 DNA: TGTGCCAGCAGCTTATCCTCCGGGACAGCGAACACTGAAGCTTTCTTT.

V gene TRBV6-6 combines with J gene TRBJ1-1; maybe TRBD1 (5 bases). V dropped 4 bases and J dropped 7 bases, with 13 bases sitting between them. In germline, CDR1 is MNHNY, CDR2 SVGAGI (reference sequence). CDR3 length equals 13 residues. The CDR3 loop is CASSFSGNGEAFF. Written as DNA, the CDR3 is TGTGCCAGCAGTTTCTCAGGGAATGGTGAAGCTTTCTTT.

The chain carries TRBV5-6 and TRBJ2-7, with 7 bases identical to TRBD1. J gave up 5 bases and V 4 bases, and 6 bases lay outside the gene matches. This CDR3 is 13 amino acids long. Germline V gene lookup returns CDR1 SGHDT and CDR2 YYEEEE. The CDR3 DNA reads as TGTGCCAGCAGCAGGGACAGTTCCCACGAGCAGTACTTC. This codes for CASSRDSSHEQYF.

V is TRBV5-4 and J is TRBJ2-2, with 9 bases fitting TRBD1. J lost 7 bases, V lost 0 bases, and 7 bases had no gene match. This CDR3 has 16 residues. Germline lookup yields CDR1 SGHNT and CDR2 YYREEE (reference sequence). The CDR3 DNA reads TGTGCCAGCAGCTTGGGAAGGACAGGGGATAACGGGGAGCTGTTTTTT. Translating gives CASSLGRTGDNGELFF.

The chain uses TRBV6-5 and TRBJ1-3; tentative D call: TRBD1 (5 bases). Germline CDR1 and CDR2: MNHEY and SVGAGI. The CDR3 spans 13 residues. V dropped 11 bases and J dropped 0 bases, with 11 bases sitting between them. The CDR3 sequence is CAAGTPSGNTIYF. In DNA, the CDR3 is TGTGCCGCCGGGACTCCCTCTGGAAACACCATATATTTT.

This chain links TRBV6-5 with TRBJ2-7; D is tentatively TRBD1 or TRBD2 (5 bases each). The CDR3 runs to 13 residues. Germline-derived CDR1 and CDR2 are MNHEY and SVGAGI. The V gene lost 4 bases and the J gene lost 6 bases, with 13 bases spanning the gap. The CDR3 is CASSLGVRLEQYF. The DNA for the CDR3 is TGTGCCAGCAGTTTGGGGGTACGCCTCGAGCAGTACTTC.

This chain connects TRBV7-2 to TRBJ1-2; 9 bases match TRBD1. In germline, CDR1 is SGHTA, CDR2 FQGNSA. CDR3 size: 16 residues. The V segment lost 5 bases and the J segment 7 bases; nucleotides outside the gene matches: 14. The CDR3 nucleotides read TGTGCCAGCAGCGCGACTACAGGGGGCGAGTTTGGTGGCTACACCTTC. Encoded protein: CASSATTGGEFGGYTF.

In its sample, this clone was seen once. This rearrangement joins TRBV5-1 to TRBJ2-1; D gene ambiguous. The germline V and J ends were trimmed by 0 bases and 9 bases, with 7 bases remaining between them. The CDR3 is 12 amino acids. CDR1 and CDR2 (germline): SGHRS, YFSETQ. The CDR3 spells CASSLDRSEQFF. The CDR3 DNA reads TGCGCCAGCAGCTTGGATCGGTCTGAGCAGTTCTTC. Full variable domain (remainder filled in from reference TRBV5-1 and TRBJ2-1): KAGVTQTPRYLIKTRGQQVTLSCSPISGHRSVSWYQQTPGQGLQFLFEYFSETQRNKGNFPGRFSGRQFSNSRSEMNVSTLELGDSALYLCASSLDRSEQFFGPGTRLTVL.

This sequence joins TRBV27 and TRBJ2-1; TRBD1 might be the D (5 bases). The V end lost 8 bases, the J end lost 1 base, and 12 bases lay between the germline ends. The CDR3 runs 14 residues. Germline values: CDR1 MNHEY, CDR2 SMNVEV (reference sequence). In DNA, the CDR3 is TGTGCCAGCGTCTCGTCAGGGTCCTACAATGAGCAGTTCTTC. Its protein product is CASVSSGSYNEQFF.

This clone was detected only a few times. J is TRBJ1-5 and V is TRBV18; D may be TRBD1 (5 bases). Germline V gives CDR1 KGHSH, CDR2 LQKENI. V was shortened by 6 bases and J by 7 bases, with 13 bases between the two germline ends. This CDR3 has 13 residues. CDR3: CASSGGGSQPQHF. In nucleotides, the CDR3 is TGTGCCAGCTCGGGGGGAGGTAGCCAGCCCCAGCATTTT. The full variable domain, in which reference TRBV18 and TRBJ1-5 provide the parts outside the CDR3, is NAGVMQNPRHLVRRRGQEARLRCSPMKGHSHVYWYRQLPEEGLKFMVYLQKENIIDESGMPKERFSAEFPKEGPSILRIQQVVRGDSAAYFCASSGGGSQPQHFGDGTRLSIL.

This clone is categorized as medium-sized (0.01 to 0.1%). The rearrangement links TRBV4-2 to TRBJ2-1, with D uncertain. V was clipped by 1 base and J by 8 bases, with 12 bases between them. CDR3 size: 14 residues. CDR1 and CDR2 (germline): LGHNA, YNFKEQ. CDR3 nucleotide sequence: TGTGCCAGCAGCCAAGCTCCACGGAACGATGAGCAGTTCTTC. This sequence encodes CASSQAPRNDEQFF.

The chain carries TRBV6-6 and TRBJ2-1; D call uncertain. V gave up 6 bases and J gave up 8 bases, with 8 bases separating them. Germline assignment: CDR1 MNHNY and CDR2 SVGAGI (reference sequence). The CDR3 consists of 11 residues. The CDR3 DNA sequence: TGTGCCAGCAGGGTCGTCTATGAGCAGTTCTTC. This encodes CASRVVYEQFF.

This clone was seen once. The chain uses TRBV6-6 and TRBJ1-2, with a possible D match to TRBD1 (6 bases). This CDR3 has 13 amino acids. CDR1 MNHNY and CDR2 SVGAGI come from the germline V gene (reference sequence). V was shortened by 7 bases and J by 4 bases, with 13 bases between the two germline ends. DNA for the CDR3: TGTGCCAGCAATCAACAGGGATCCTATGGCTACACCTTC. Amino acid sequence: CASNQQGSYGYTF.

In this sample, this clone turned up once. The chain has TRBV28 and TRBJ2-4; the D is unclear. Between the trimmed V and J ends, which lost 2 bases and 0 bases, there was a span of 5 bases. CDR3 length: 14 amino acids. CDR1 MDHEN and CDR2 SYDVKM come from the germline V gene. The CDR3 region is CASSLVIAKNIQYF. The DNA for the CDR3 is TGTGCCAGCAGTTTAGTGATAGCCAAAAACATTCAGTACTTC.

The gene calls are TRBV6-5 and TRBJ2-5; 11 positions match TRBD2. The CDR3 spans 15 residues. Trimming cost V 5 bases and J 0 bases; bases outside gene matches: 2. Germline CDR1 and CDR2: MNHEY and SVGAGI. For the CDR3, the DNA is TGTGCCAGCAGTGTTAGCGGGGGGGACCAAGAGACCCAGTACTTC. Encoded protein: CASSVSGGDQETQYF.

The gene calls are TRBV11-1 and TRBJ1-1; D remains ambiguous. Trimming shortened V by 6 bases and J by 1 base, and 9 bases separated the two germline ends. CDR1 SGHAT and CDR2 FQDESV come from the germline V gene (reference sequence). CDR3 size: 13 residues. CDR3 sequence (DNA): TGTGCCAGCAGTCTCCAAGAGAACACTGAAGCTTTCTTT. It encodes CASSLQENTEAFF.

The CDR3 reads CASSGGTENQPQHF. The CDR3 coding sequence is TGTGCCAGCAGTGGGGGGACGGAGAATCAGCCCCAGCATTTT. The V and J genes are TRBV2 and TRBJ1-5; the D gene is possibly TRBD1 (5 bases). V gave up 4 bases and J gave up 4 bases, with 11 bases separating them. The CDR3 sequence is 14 residues long. Germline CDR1 and CDR2: SNHLY and FYNNEI.

The genes are TRBV10-3 and TRBJ2-7; perhaps TRBD1 as D (5 bases). With 8 bases removed from V and 2 bases from J, the gap between germline ends came to 22 bases. CDR1 is ENHRY and CDR2 is SYGVKD in the germline V gene. The CDR3 sequence is 16 residues long. This CDR3 reads CAIGRGGSPQAYEQYF. The DNA of the CDR3 is TGTGCCATCGGACGTGGTGGTAGCCCACAGGCCTACGAGCAGTACTTC.

This chain connects TRBV19 to TRBJ1-2; D unresolved. Germline V gene lookup returns CDR1 LNHDA and CDR2 SQIVND (reference sequence). The CDR3 is 14 residues long. With 7 bases removed from V and 2 bases from J, the gap between germline ends came to 14 bases. The CDR3 DNA follows: TGTGCCAGTAAAGACACCCGGAAAAACTATGGCTACACCTTC. This codes for CASKDTRKNYGYTF.

V and J are TRBV28 and TRBJ2-1; tentatively, D is TRBD1 (6 bases). This CDR3 is built from 14 residues. Per germline, CDR1 MDHEN and CDR2 SYDVKM. V was cut by 6 bases and J by 6 bases, with 15 bases left in between. The CDR3 sequence: CASRQGNGRNEQFF. The CDR3 DNA reads TGTGCCAGCAGGCAGGGGAATGGTCGCAATGAGCAGTTCTTC. Complete variable domain (other parts from reference TRBV28 and TRBJ2-1): DVKVTQSSRYLVKRTGEKVFLECVQDMDHENMFWYRQDPGLGLRLIYFSYDVKMKEKGDIPEGYSVSREKKERFSLILESASTNQTSMYLCASRQGNGRNEQFFGPGTRLTVL.